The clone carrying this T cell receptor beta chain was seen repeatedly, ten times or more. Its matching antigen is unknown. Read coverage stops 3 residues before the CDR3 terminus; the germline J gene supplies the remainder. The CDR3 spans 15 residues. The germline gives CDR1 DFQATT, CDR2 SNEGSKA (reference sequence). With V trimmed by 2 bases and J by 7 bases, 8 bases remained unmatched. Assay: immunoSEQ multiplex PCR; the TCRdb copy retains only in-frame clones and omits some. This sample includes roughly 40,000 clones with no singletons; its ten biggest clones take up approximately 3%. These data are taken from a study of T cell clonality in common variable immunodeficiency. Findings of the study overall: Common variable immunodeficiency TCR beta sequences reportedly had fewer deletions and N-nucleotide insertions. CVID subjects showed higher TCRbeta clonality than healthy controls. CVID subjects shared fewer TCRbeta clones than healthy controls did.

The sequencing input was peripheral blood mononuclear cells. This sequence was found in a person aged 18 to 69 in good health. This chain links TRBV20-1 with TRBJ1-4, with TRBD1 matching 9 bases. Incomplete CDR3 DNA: TGCAGTGCTAGACCCCACAGGGGGCAATCTGAAAAA. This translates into CSARPHRGQSEK. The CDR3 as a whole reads CSARPHRGQSEKLFF.